These T cell receptor beta chains were read from a single sample in a study of T cell responses to AZD1222 COVID-19 vaccine. Profiled with immunoSEQ multiplex PCR; TCRdb holds only in-frame clones, not every one. This table has some 120,000 clones, roughly 90% appearing once. This specimen consisted of peripheral blood, obtained on day 0 of AZD1222 vaccination. Receptor source: an adult in good health. Each CDR3 is given with its conserved first and last residue. The D gene is left open where the match is weak. Only some rows state a clone size, as once, few, many or a class for expanded clones.

j_gene: TRBJ2-1
d_gene: TRBD2
abundance: once
v_gene: TRBV5-4
CDR3aa: CASSLGGGSLYNEQFF
CDR3nt: TGTGCCAGCAGCTTGGGTGGCGGGAGCTTGTACAATGAGCAGTTCTTC

j_gene: TRBJ1-1
d_gene: NA
abundance: NA
v_gene: TRBV5-1
CDR3aa: CASSSRVADTEAFF
CDR3nt: TGCGCCAGCAGCTCCAGGGTGGCGGACACTGAAGCTTTCTTT

j_gene: TRBJ1-1
d_gene: NA
abundance: NA
v_gene: TRBV3-1/TRBV3-2
CDR3aa: CASSPRVGTEAFF
CDR3nt: TGTGCCAGCAGCCCCAGGGTAGGCACTGAAGCTTTCTTT

j_gene: TRBJ2-1
d_gene: TRBD1
abundance: once
v_gene: TRBV11-2
CDR3aa: CASSLTGGGKDEQFF
CDR3nt: TGTGCCAGCAGCCTAACAGGGGGCGGGAAGGATGAGCAGTTCTTC

j_gene: TRBJ1-2
d_gene: NA
abundance: NA
v_gene: TRBV5-6
CDR3aa: CASSLRVWDYGYTF
CDR3nt: TGTGCCAGCAGCCTGAGGGTGTGGGACTATGGCTACACCTTC

j_gene: TRBJ2-3
d_gene: NA
abundance: NA
v_gene: TRBV24-1
CDR3aa: CATSDLRHTQYF
CDR3nt: TGTGCCACCAGTGATTTACGGCATACGCAGTATTTT

j_gene: TRBJ2-1
d_gene: TRBD2
abundance: NA
v_gene: TRBV7-7
CDR3aa: CASSLELGRGEQFF
CDR3nt: TGTGCCAGCAGCTTAGAACTAGGGAGGGGTGAGCAGTTCTTC

j_gene: TRBJ1-1
d_gene: NA
abundance: NA
v_gene: TRBV6-5
CDR3aa: CASSYSLTANTEAFF
CDR3nt: TGTGCCAGCAGTTACAGTTTGACAGCTAACACTGAAGCTTTCTTT

j_gene: TRBJ2-7
d_gene: NA
abundance: NA
v_gene: TRBV25-1
CDR3aa: CASSQTSSTYEQYF
CDR3nt: TGTGCCAGCAGCCAGACTAGTTCGACCTACGAGCAGTACTTC

j_gene: TRBJ1-4
d_gene: TRBD1
abundance: NA
v_gene: TRBV6-5
CDR3aa: CASRTGQLLGEKLFF
CDR3nt: TGTGCCAGCAGGACGGGACAGCTTCTTGGTGAAAAACTGTTTTTT

j_gene: TRBJ1-2
d_gene: NA
abundance: NA
v_gene: TRBV27
CDR3aa: CASSHGTGTGGYTF
CDR3nt: TGTGCCAGCAGTCATGGGACCGGGACGGGAGGCTACACCTTC

j_gene: TRBJ2-7
d_gene: TRBD2
abundance: NA
v_gene: TRBV29-1
CDR3aa: CSVQPMGRVYEQYF
CDR3nt: TGCAGCGTGCAACCCATGGGGAGGGTCTACGAGCAGTACTTC

j_gene: TRBJ2-7
d_gene: NA
abundance: NA
v_gene: TRBV7-2
CDR3aa: CASSPEGDKTYEQYF
CDR3nt: TGTGCCAGCAGCCCGGAGGGCGATAAGACCTACGAGCAGTACTTC

j_gene: TRBJ2-5
d_gene: TRBD1
abundance: once
v_gene: TRBV7-7
CDR3aa: CASSLGQHQETQYF
CDR3nt: TGTGCCAGCAGCTTGGGACAGCACCAAGAGACCCAGTACTTC

j_gene: TRBJ2-2
d_gene: TRBD1
abundance: NA
v_gene: TRBV10-1
CDR3aa: CASSEGGRSTGELFF
CDR3nt: TGCGCCAGCAGTGAAGGGGGCCGCAGTACCGGGGAGCTGTTTTTT

j_gene: TRBJ1-1
d_gene: NA
abundance: NA
v_gene: TRBV29-1
CDR3aa: CSVPNRGVDTEAFF
CDR3nt: TGCAGCGTTCCGAATCGGGGGGTGGACACTGAAGCTTTCTTT

j_gene: TRBJ2-7
d_gene: NA
abundance: NA
v_gene: TRBV10-3
CDR3aa: CAISTGTVSSYEQYF
CDR3nt: TGTGCCATCAGTACCGGGACGGTGAGCTCCTACGAGCAGTACTTC

j_gene: TRBJ2-4
d_gene: TRBD1
abundance: once
v_gene: TRBV2
CDR3aa: CASRSQGAVDIQYF
CDR3nt: TGTGCCAGCAGATCTCAGGGGGCTGTGGACATTCAGTACTTC

j_gene: TRBJ2-1
d_gene: NA
abundance: NA
v_gene: TRBV7-9
CDR3aa: CASSLTSGYRHNEQFF
CDR3nt: TGTGCCAGCAGCTTAACTTCAGGGTATAGGCACAATGAGCAGTTCTTC

j_gene: TRBJ1-3
d_gene: NA
abundance: NA
v_gene: TRBV30
CDR3aa: CAWRGLGSGNTIYF
CDR3nt: TGTGCCTGGAGGGGACTGGGATCTGGAAACACCATATATTTT

j_gene: TRBJ2-7
d_gene: TRBD2
abundance: NA
v_gene: TRBV9
CDR3aa: CASSDATSGRGTYEQYF
CDR3nt: TGTGCCAGCAGCGACGCCACTAGCGGGAGGGGGACCTACGAGCAGTACTTC

j_gene: TRBJ1-6
d_gene: NA
abundance: NA
v_gene: TRBV7-9
CDR3aa: CASSLGPRERNSPLHF
CDR3nt: TGTGCCAGCAGCTTAGGCCCCAGGGAGAGGAATTCACCCCTCCACTTT

j_gene: TRBJ1-4
d_gene: NA
abundance: NA
v_gene: TRBV11-2
CDR3aa: CASSLGQSTNEKLFF
CDR3nt: TGTGCCAGCAGCTTAGGGCAGTCAACTAATGAAAAACTGTTTTTT

j_gene: TRBJ2-3
d_gene: TRBD2
abundance: NA
v_gene: TRBV7-9
CDR3aa: CASSHKLGHGAGGPRAQYF
CDR3nt: TGTGCCAGCAGCCACAAACTAGGGCATGGAGCGGGAGGGCCCCGGGCGCAGTATTTT

j_gene: TRBJ1-4
d_gene: NA
abundance: NA
v_gene: TRBV19
CDR3aa: CASSIGGSTNEKLFF
CDR3nt: TGTGCCAGTAGTATAGGGGGTTCAACTAATGAAAAACTGTTTTTT

j_gene: TRBJ2-5
d_gene: TRBD1
abundance: NA
v_gene: TRBV2
CDR3aa: CASSHDGTGRYQETQYF
CDR3nt: TGTGCCAGCAGCCACGATGGGACAGGCAGGTACCAAGAGACCCAGTACTTC

j_gene: TRBJ2-7
d_gene: NA
abundance: NA
v_gene: TRBV3-1/TRBV3-2
CDR3aa: CASSRVGHSYEQYF
CDR3nt: TGTGCCAGCAGCCGCGTAGGACATAGTTACGAGCAGTACTTC

j_gene: TRBJ1-1
d_gene: NA
abundance: NA
v_gene: TRBV30
CDR3aa: CAWSGGRNTEAFF
CDR3nt: TGTGCCTGGAGTGGGGGCAGGAACACTGAAGCTTTCTTT

j_gene: TRBJ2-2
d_gene: TRBD2
abundance: NA
v_gene: TRBV5-1
CDR3aa: CASSLGGGGLNTGELFF
CDR3nt: TGCGCCAGCAGCCTGGGAGGCGGGGGTTTGAACACCGGGGAGCTGTTTTTT

j_gene: TRBJ2-7
d_gene: TRBD2
abundance: NA
v_gene: TRBV6-5
CDR3aa: CASSYSAGGEYEQYF
CDR3nt: TGTGCCAGCAGTTACTCTGCGGGGGGAGAATACGAGCAGTACTTC

j_gene: TRBJ1-5
d_gene: NA
abundance: NA
v_gene: TRBV27
CDR3aa: CASSLGQGSNQPQHF
CDR3nt: TGTGCCAGCAGTTTAGGGCAGGGTAGCAATCAGCCCCAGCATTTT

j_gene: TRBJ2-1
d_gene: TRBD2
abundance: once
v_gene: TRBV25-1
CDR3aa: CASSVNSNGRGHEQFF
CDR3nt: TGTGCCAGCTCAGTGAATAGTAACGGGAGGGGCCATGAGCAGTTCTTC

j_gene: TRBJ1-5
d_gene: NA
abundance: NA
v_gene: TRBV11-1
CDR3aa: CASSLTGPDQPQHF
CDR3nt: TGTGCCAGCAGCTTAACAGGTCCTGATCAGCCCCAGCATTTT

j_gene: TRBJ1-2
d_gene: NA
abundance: NA
v_gene: TRBV18
CDR3aa: CASSPLPTGGSYF
CDR3nt: TGTGCCAGCTCACCACTTCCAACCGGTGGTTCTTACTTC

j_gene: TRBJ2-1
d_gene: TRBD2
abundance: NA
v_gene: TRBV6-2/TRBV6-3
CDR3aa: CASSTGTSRNEQFF
CDR3nt: TGTGCCAGCAGCACCGGGACTAGCCGCAATGAGCAGTTCTTC

j_gene: TRBJ2-2
d_gene: TRBD2
abundance: NA
v_gene: TRBV9
CDR3aa: CASSVGGGRAKSNTGELFF
CDR3nt: TGTGCCAGCAGCGTAGGGGGCGGGAGGGCCAAGTCGAACACCGGGGAGCTGTTTTTT

j_gene: TRBJ2-7
d_gene: TRBD2
abundance: NA
v_gene: TRBV23-1
CDR3aa: CASTFGGVDYEQYF
CDR3nt: TGCGCCAGCACCTTTGGGGGGGTAGATTACGAGCAGTACTTC

j_gene: TRBJ2-5
d_gene: NA
abundance: NA
v_gene: TRBV5-5
CDR3aa: CASSLKETQYF
CDR3nt: TGTGCCAGCAGCTTGAAAGAGACCCAGTACTTC

j_gene: TRBJ2-1
d_gene: NA
abundance: NA
v_gene: TRBV19
CDR3aa: CASSILIADPSYNEQFF
CDR3nt: TGTGCCAGTAGTATTCTCATAGCGGACCCCTCCTACAATGAGCAGTTCTTC

j_gene: TRBJ1-3
d_gene: TRBD1
abundance: NA
v_gene: TRBV5-1
CDR3aa: CASSLEGQGNTIYF
CDR3nt: TGCGCCAGCAGCTTGGAGGGACAGGGAAACACCATATATTTT

j_gene: TRBJ1-3
d_gene: NA
abundance: NA
v_gene: TRBV19
CDR3aa: CASSLHSASGNTIYF
CDR3nt: TGTGCCAGTAGTCTCCATTCGGCCTCTGGAAACACCATATATTTT

j_gene: TRBJ2-1
d_gene: NA
abundance: NA
v_gene: TRBV12-3/TRBV12-4
CDR3aa: CASSLVAVHEQFF
CDR3nt: TGTGCCAGCAGTTTAGTGGCCGTGCATGAGCAGTTCTTC

j_gene: TRBJ2-1
d_gene: NA
abundance: NA
v_gene: TRBV4-2
CDR3aa: CASSQDKGGYNEQFF
CDR3nt: TGTGCCAGCAGCCAAGATAAGGGCGGGTACAATGAGCAGTTCTTC

j_gene: TRBJ2-2
d_gene: NA
abundance: NA
v_gene: TRBV11-1
CDR3aa: CASSLVRAQGTGELFF
CDR3nt: TGTGCCAGCAGCTTAGTACGGGCCCAGGGCACCGGGGAGCTGTTTTTT

j_gene: TRBJ2-7
d_gene: TRBD2
abundance: NA
v_gene: TRBV15
CDR3aa: CATSRASGSEQYF
CDR3nt: TGTGCCACCAGCAGAGCTAGCGGGAGCGAGCAGTACTTC

j_gene: TRBJ1-5
d_gene: NA
abundance: NA
v_gene: TRBV19
CDR3aa: CASSIVRFGREGSNQPQHF
CDR3nt: TGTGCCAGTAGTATAGTTCGGTTCGGTCGGGAAGGGTCCAATCAGCCCCAGCATTTT

j_gene: TRBJ1-2
d_gene: NA
abundance: once
v_gene: TRBV7-9
CDR3aa: CASRIAGRASNYGYTF
CDR3nt: TGTGCCAGCAGAATCGCAGGCAGGGCCTCTAACTATGGCTACACCTTC

j_gene: TRBJ1-2
d_gene: TRBD1
abundance: NA
v_gene: TRBV3-1/TRBV3-2
CDR3aa: CASSQDDRVDYGYTF
CDR3nt: TGTGCCAGCAGCCAGGACGACAGGGTGGACTATGGCTACACCTTC

j_gene: TRBJ2-5
d_gene: NA
abundance: once
v_gene: TRBV6-5
CDR3aa: CAIGAGTQETQYF
CDR3nt: TGTGCCATCGGGGCAGGGACACAAGAGACCCAGTACTTC

j_gene: TRBJ1-5
d_gene: NA
abundance: NA
v_gene: TRBV9
CDR3aa: CASTPGLISGQPQHF
CDR3nt: TGTGCCAGCACCCCAGGGCTTATTTCGGGGCAGCCCCAGCATTTT

j_gene: TRBJ2-7
d_gene: NA
abundance: NA
v_gene: TRBV18
CDR3aa: CASSRPSYEQYF
CDR3nt: TGTGCCAGCTCACGGCCATCCTACGAGCAGTACTTC